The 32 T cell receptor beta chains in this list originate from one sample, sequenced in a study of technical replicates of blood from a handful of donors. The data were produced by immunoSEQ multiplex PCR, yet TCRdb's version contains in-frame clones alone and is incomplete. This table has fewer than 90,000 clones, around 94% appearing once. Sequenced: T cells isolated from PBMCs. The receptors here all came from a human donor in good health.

CDR3 coding DNA: TGCAGCGTTCCAAGTTCCGAGAACTATGGCTACACCTTC. Encoded protein: CSVPSSENYGYTF. The V and J genes are TRBV29-1 and TRBJ1-2; D gene unclear. Per germline, CDR1 SQVTM and CDR2 ANQGSEA. The germline V and J ends were trimmed by 5 bases and 2 bases, with 12 bases remaining between them. The CDR3 runs 13 residues.

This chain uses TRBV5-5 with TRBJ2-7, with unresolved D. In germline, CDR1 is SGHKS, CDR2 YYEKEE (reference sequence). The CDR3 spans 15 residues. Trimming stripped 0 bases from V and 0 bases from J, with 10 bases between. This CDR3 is CASSLARVSSYEQYF. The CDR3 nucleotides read TGTGCCAGCAGCTTGGCTCGGGTAAGCTCCTACGAGCAGTACTTC.

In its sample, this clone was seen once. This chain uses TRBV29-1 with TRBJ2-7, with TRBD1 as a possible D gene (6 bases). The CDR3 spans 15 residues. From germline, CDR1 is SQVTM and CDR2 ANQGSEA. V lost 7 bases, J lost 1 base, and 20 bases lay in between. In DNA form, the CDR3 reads TGCAGCGGGGAATTTAGGGGACATAAGTCCTACGAGCAGTACTTC. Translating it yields CSGEFRGHKSYEQYF.

CDR3 residues: CASSPPGRGRTMSSYNEQFF. The CDR3 DNA follows: TGTGCCAGCTCACCACCGGGCAGGGGACGAACGATGAGCTCCTACAATGAGCAGTTCTTC. The J gene is TRBJ2-1, the V gene TRBV18, with D possibly being TRBD1 (6 bases). Deletions cut 0 bases from V and 0 bases from J, with 21 bases between. The CDR3 contains 20 residues. The germline V gene encodes CDR1 KGHSH and CDR2 LQKENI.

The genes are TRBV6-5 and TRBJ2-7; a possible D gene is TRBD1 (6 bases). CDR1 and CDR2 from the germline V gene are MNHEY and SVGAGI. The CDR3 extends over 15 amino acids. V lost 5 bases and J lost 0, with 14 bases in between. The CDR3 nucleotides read TGTGCCAGCAGTAAAACAGGGCCTAGCTCCTACGAGCAGTACTTC. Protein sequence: CASSKTGPSSYEQYF.

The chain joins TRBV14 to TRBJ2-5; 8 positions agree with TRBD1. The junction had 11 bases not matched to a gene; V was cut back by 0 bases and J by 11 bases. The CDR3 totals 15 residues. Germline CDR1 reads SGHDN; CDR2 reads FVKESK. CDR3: CASSQDPTGVGTQYF. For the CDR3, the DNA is TGTGCCAGCAGCCAAGATCCGACAGGGGTAGGGACTCAGTACTTC.

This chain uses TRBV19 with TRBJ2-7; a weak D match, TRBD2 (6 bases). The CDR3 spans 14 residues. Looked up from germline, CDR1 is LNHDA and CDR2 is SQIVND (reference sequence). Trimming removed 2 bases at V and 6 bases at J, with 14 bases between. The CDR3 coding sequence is TGTGCCAGTAGTATAACGGGGGACGGGGGCGAGCAGTACTTC. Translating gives CASSITGDGGEQYF.

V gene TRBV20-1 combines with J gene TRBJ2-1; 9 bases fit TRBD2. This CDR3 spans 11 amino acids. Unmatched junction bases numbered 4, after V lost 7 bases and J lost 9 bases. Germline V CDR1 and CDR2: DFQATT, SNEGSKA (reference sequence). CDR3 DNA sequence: TGCAGTGTCAGAGCGGGGGGTGAGCAGTTCTTC. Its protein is CSVRAGGEQFF.

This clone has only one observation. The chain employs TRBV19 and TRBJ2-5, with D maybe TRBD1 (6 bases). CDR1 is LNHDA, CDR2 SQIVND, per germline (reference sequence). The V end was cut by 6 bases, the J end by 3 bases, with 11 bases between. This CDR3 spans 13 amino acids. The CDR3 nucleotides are TGTGCCAGTAGACTACAGGGTAAAGAGACCCAGTACTTC. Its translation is CASRLQGKETQYF.

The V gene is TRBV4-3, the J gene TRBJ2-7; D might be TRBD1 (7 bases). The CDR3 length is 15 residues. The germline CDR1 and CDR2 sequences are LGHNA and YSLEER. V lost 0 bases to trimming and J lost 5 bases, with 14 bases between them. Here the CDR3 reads CASSQDWQGGNEQYF. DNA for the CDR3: TGCGCCAGCAGCCAAGATTGGCAGGGGGGCAACGAGCAGTACTTC.

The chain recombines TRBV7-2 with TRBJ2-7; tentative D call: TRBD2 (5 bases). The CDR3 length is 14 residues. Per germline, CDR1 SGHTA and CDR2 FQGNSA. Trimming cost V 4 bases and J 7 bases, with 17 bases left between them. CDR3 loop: CASSSLGPSGEQYF. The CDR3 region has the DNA TGTGCCAGCAGCTCACTAGGACCTTCGGGAGAGCAGTACTTC.

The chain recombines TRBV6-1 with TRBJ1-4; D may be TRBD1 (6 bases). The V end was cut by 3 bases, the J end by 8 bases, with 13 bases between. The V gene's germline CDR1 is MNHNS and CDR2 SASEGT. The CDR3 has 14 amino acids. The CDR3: CASSESRGSEKLFF. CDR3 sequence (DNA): TGTGCCAGCAGTGAGAGCAGGGGTAGCGAAAAACTGTTTTTT.

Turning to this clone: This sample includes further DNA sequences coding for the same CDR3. The CDR3 nucleotides read TGTGCCAGCAGTGAAAGCGGCTCCTACGAGCAGTACTTC. Protein: CASSESGSYEQYF. The chain joins TRBV2 to TRBJ2-7, with TRBD2 as a possible D gene (5 bases). Germline V gene data show CDR1 as SNHLY and CDR2 as FYNNEI. V lost 2 bases and J lost 0, with 5 bases in between. CDR3 length: 13 amino acids.

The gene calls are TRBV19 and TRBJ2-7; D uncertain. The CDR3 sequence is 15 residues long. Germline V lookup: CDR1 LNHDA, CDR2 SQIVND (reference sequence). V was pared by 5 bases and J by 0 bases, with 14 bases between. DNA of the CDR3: TGTGCCAGTAGTCCAGGATTCGAATACTCCTACGAGCAGTACTTC. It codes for CASSPGFEYSYEQYF. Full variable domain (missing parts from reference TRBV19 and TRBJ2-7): DGGITQSPKYLFRKEGQNVTLSCEQNLNHDAMYWYRQDPGQGLRLIYYSQIVNDFQKGDIAEGYSVSREKKESFPLTVTSAQKNPTAFYLCASSPGFEYSYEQYFGPGTRLTVT.

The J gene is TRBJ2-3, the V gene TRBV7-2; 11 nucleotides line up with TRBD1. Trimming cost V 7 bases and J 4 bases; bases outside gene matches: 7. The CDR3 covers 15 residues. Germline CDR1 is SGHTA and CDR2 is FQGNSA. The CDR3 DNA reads TGTGCCAGCACCTTGATGGGACAGGGGGCAGATACGCAGTATTTT. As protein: CASTLMGQGADTQYF.

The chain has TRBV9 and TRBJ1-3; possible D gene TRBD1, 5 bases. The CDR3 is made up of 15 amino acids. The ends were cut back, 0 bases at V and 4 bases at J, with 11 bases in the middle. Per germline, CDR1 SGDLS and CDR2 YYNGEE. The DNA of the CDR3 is TGTGCCAGCAGCGTAGTAGCAGGGCAAGGAAACACCATATATTTT. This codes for CASSVVAGQGNTIYF.

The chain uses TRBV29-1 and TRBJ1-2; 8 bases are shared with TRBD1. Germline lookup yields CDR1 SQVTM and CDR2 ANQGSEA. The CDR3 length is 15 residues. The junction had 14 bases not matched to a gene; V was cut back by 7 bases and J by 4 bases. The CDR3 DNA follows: TGCAGCGCCGTGGTGGACAGGGCGAGGACCTATGGCTACACCTTC. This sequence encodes CSAVVDRARTYGYTF.

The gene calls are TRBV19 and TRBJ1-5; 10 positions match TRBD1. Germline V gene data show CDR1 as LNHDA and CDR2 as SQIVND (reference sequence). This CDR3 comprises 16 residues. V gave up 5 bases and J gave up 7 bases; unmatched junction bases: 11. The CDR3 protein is CASSQPRQGAGQPQHF. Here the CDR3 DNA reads TGTGCCAGTAGTCAGCCCCGACAGGGGGCTGGACAGCCCCAGCATTTT.

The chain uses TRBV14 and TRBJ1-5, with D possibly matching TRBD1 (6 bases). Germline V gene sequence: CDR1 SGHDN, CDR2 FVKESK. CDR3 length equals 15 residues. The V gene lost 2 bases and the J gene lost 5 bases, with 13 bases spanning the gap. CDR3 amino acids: CASSQRTVGDQPQHF. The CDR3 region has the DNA TGTGCCAGCAGCCAAAGGACAGTGGGGGATCAGCCCCAGCATTTT.

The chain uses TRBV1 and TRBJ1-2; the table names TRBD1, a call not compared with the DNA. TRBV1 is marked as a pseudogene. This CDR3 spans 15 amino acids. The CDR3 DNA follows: TGCACCAGCAGCCAACAGACAGGGCCGAACTATGGCTACACCTTC. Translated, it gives CTSSQQTGPNYGYTF.

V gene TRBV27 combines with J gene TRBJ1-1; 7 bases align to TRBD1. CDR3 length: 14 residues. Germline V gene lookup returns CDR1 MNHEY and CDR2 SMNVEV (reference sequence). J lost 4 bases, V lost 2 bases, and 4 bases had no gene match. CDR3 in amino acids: CASSLNRGITEAFF. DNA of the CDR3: TGTGCCAGCAGTTTAAACAGGGGCATCACTGAAGCTTTCTTT.

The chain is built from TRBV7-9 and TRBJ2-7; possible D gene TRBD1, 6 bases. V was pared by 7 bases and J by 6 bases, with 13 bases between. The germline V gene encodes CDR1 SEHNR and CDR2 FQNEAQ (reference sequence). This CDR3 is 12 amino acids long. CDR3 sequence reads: CASTGERGEQYF. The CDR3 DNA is TGTGCCAGCACAGGGGAAAGGGGCGAGCAGTACTTC.

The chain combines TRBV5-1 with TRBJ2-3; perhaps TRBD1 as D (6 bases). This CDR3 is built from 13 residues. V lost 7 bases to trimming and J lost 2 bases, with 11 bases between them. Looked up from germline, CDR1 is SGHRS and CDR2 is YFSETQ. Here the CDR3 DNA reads TGCGCCAGCGTGGACAGCTACACAGATACGCAGTATTTT. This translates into CASVDSYTDTQYF. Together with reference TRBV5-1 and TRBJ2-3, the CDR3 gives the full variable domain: KAGVTQTPRYLIKTRGQQVTLSCSPISGHRSVSWYQQTPGQGLQFLFEYFSETQRNKGNFPGRFSGRQFSNSRSEMNVSTLELGDSALYLCASVDSYTDTQYFGPGTRLTVL.

The CDR3 here is CATKEVEWYEQYF. For the CDR3, the DNA is TGTGCCACCAAAGAGGTGGAGTGGTACGAGCAGTACTTC. J is TRBJ2-7 and V is TRBV21-1; TRBD2 was called by the table and not checked on the DNA. TRBV21-1 is given as a pseudogene. The CDR3 sequence is 13 residues long.

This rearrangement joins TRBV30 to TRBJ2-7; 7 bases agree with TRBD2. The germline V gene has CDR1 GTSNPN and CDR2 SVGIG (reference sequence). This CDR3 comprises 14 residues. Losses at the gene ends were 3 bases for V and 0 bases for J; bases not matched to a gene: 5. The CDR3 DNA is TGTGCCTGGAGATCACTAGCGAGCTCCTACGAGCAGTACTTC. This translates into CAWRSLASSYEQYF.

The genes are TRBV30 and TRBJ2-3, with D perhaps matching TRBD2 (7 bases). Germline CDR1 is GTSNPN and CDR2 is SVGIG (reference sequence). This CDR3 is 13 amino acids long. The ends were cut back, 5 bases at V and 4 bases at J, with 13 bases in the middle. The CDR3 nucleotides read TGTGCCTGGGCAAGGGGGGGCGCAGATACGCAGTATTTT. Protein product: CAWARGGADTQYF.

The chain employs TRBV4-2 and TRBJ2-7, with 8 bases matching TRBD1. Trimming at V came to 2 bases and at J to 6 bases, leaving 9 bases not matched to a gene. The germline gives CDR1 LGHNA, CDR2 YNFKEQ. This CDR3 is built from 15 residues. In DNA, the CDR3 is TGTGCCAGCAGCCAACCGGACAGGGATTCTGGCGAGCAGTACTTC. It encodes CASSQPDRDSGEQYF.

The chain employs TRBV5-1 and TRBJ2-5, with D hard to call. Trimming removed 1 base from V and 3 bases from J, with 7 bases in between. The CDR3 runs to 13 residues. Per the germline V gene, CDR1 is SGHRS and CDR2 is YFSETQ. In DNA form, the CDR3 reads TGCGCCAGCAGCTTGTGGGCAGAAGAGACCCAGTACTTC. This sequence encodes CASSLWAEETQYF.

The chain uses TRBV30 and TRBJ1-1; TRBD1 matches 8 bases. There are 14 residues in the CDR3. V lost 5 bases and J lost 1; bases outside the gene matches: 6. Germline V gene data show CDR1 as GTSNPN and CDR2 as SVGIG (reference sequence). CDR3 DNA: TGTGCCTGGTCTTCCGGGACAGGGAACACTGAAGCTTTCTTT. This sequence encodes CAWSSGTGNTEAFF.

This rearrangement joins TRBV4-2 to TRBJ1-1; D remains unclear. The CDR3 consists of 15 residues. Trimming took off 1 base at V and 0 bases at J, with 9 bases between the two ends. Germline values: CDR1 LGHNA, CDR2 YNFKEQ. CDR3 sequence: CASSQVTSVNTEAFF. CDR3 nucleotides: TGTGCCAGCAGCCAAGTAACATCCGTGAACACTGAAGCTTTCTTT.

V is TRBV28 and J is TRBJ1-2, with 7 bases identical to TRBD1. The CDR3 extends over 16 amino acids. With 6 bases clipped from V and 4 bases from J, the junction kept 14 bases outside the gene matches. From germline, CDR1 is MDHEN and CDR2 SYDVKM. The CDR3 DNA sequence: TGTGCCAGCAGCGGACCCGGGACAGCTCACGGCTATGGCTACACCTTC. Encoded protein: CASSGPGTAHGYGYTF.

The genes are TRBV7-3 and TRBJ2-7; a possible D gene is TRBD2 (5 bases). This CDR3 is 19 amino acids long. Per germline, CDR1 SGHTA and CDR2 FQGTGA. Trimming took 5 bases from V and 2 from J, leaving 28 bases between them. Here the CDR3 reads CASSPDGSGSSVSTYEQYF. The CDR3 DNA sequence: TGTGCCAGCAGCCCTGATGGGTCGGGGAGTTCCGTTTCTACCTACGAGCAGTACTTC.